This T cell receptor beta chain was found in a study of blood T cell repertoires in COVID-19. Study-level background: T cells, B-cell-depleted T cells, or PBMCs supplied cDNA or gDNA.

This clone was seen only once. In the original processing: By means of reference gene primer amplification, nucleated cell counts were estimated. TCRdb's copy holds only in-frame clones and misses some; the assay was immunoSEQ multiplex PCR. V, J and clone size were drawn from that table, and D and trimming were deduced from the DNA. The top ten hold 2% to 2.5% of the sample, which has about 280,000 clones, approximately 86% seen once. CDR3 length: 13 residues. Germline-derived CDR1 and CDR2 are ENHRY and SYGVKD. Trimming shortened V by 0 bases and J by 4 bases, and 3 bases separated the two germline ends.

The sequence was obtained from a woman aged 45-65 years who had recovered from COVID-19. This chain links TRBV10-3 with TRBJ2-2; D is unresolved. The source material was peripheral blood. Here the CDR3 reads CAISESSTGELFF. Written as DNA, the CDR3 is TGTGCCATCAGTGAGTCTAGCACCGGGGAGCTGTTTTTT.